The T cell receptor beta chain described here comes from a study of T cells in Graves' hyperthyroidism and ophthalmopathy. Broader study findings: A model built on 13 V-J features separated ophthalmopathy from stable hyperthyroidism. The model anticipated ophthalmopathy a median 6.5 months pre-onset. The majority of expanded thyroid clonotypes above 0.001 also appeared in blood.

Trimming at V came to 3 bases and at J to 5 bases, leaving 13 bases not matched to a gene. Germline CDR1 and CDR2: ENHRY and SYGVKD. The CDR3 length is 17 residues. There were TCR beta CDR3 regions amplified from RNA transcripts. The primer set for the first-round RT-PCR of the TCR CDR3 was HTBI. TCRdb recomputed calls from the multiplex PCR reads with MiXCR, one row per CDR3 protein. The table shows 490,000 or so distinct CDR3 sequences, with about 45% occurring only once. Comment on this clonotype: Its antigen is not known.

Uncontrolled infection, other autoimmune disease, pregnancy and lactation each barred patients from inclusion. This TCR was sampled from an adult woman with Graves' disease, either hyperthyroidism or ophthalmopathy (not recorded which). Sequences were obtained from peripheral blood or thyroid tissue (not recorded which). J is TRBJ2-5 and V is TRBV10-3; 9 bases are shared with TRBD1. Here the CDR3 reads CAISEPGGQGPKETQYF. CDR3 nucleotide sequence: TGTGCCATCAGTGAACCGGGAGGACAGGGGCCCAAGGAGACCCAGTACTTC.